The rows below give T cell receptor beta chains drawn from one sample of a study of T cell responses to AZD1222 COVID-19 vaccine. Profiled with immunoSEQ multiplex PCR; TCRdb holds only in-frame clones, not every one. The sample carries 140,000 to 150,000 clones, 80% to 90% recorded once. Sequencing used peripheral blood, obtained on day 0 of AZD1222 vaccination. All receptors derive from an adult in good health. Each CDR3 is given with its conserved first and last residue.

>TRBV30|TRBJ2-3
CAWSVNRGGNTDTQYF
>TRBV27|TRBJ1-2
CASSWTGAEGYTF
>TRBV18|TRBJ1-5
CASSPGDKHQPQHF
>TRBV12-5|TRBJ2-2
CASSKSGTPTGELFF
>TRBV27|TRBJ2-7
CASSSGWGNAYEQYF
>TRBV19|TRBJ2-1
CASSIREGGFYNEQFF
>TRBV3-1/TRBV3-2|TRBJ2-1
CASSQGTYYNEQFF
>TRBV3-1/TRBV3-2|TRBJ1-2
CASSLVDYGYTF
>TRBV2|TRBJ2-1
CASSLSQTGSNEQFF
>TRBV18|TRBJ2-7
CASSRGLEQYF
>TRBV5-8|TRBJ2-1
CASSSGQGAGEFF
>TRBV10-3|TRBJ1-1
CAISRVPNTEAFF
>TRBV10-1|TRBJ2-3
CASAKASSPGLTDTQYF
>TRBV25-1|TRBJ2-7
CASSEEGALYEQYF
>TRBV6-1|TRBJ1-1
CASSEVRATEAFF
>TRBV6-8|TRBJ2-2
CASETGNTGELFF
>TRBV2|TRBJ1-4
CASLPAVVATNEKLFF
>TRBV5-8|TRBJ1-4
CASSYRQGGNEKLFF
>TRBV4-2|TRBJ2-7
CASSSGVAYEQYF
>TRBV7-6|TRBJ1-6
CASSSTSGTGGPPGFSPLHF
>TRBV10-3|TRBJ1-2
CAIMALGREGYTF
>TRBV28|TRBJ1-2
CASRLLGASYTF
>TRBV2|TRBJ2-2
CASRAEEIGELFF
>TRBV11-2|TRBJ1-4
CASSLPPGGANEKLFF
>TRBV19|TRBJ1-1
CASFGGRLGDTEAFF
>TRBV19|TRBJ2-5
CASSGGYQETQYF
>TRBV7-9|TRBJ1-4
CASSLGERIPLVREKLFF
>TRBV4-1|TRBJ2-1
CASSQTRDSYNEQFF
>TRBV3-1/TRBV3-2|TRBJ1-1
CASSAIGGINTEAFF
>TRBV12-3/TRBV12-4|TRBJ2-3
CASSQRVDTQYF
>TRBV21-1|TRBJ2-7
CAPATDEQYF
>TRBV12-3/TRBV12-4|TRBJ1-5
CASSLTGDQPQHF
>TRBV5-4|TRBJ1-2
CASSLNRVYGYTF
>TRBV27|TRBJ2-7
CASSPKGGGYSYEQYF
>TRBV28|TRBJ1-2
CASTGTARGYTF
>TRBV10-3|TRBJ1-1
CAIRESGVNTEAFF
>TRBV9|TRBJ1-2
CASSPQVIDSGYTF
>TRBV19|TRBJ2-1
CASSKTGFNNEQFF
>TRBV11-2|TRBJ2-7
CASSFGGRGEQYF
>TRBV19|TRBJ1-6
CASSINHANSPLHF
>TRBV11-2|TRBJ2-7
CASRLTSGSSYEQYF
>TRBV11-2|TRBJ2-5
CASSYSGGTQYF
>TRBV19|TRBJ2-5
CASSIGGDWETQYF
>TRBV7-2|TRBJ1-6
CASSTGGQDYNSPLHF
>TRBV4-2|TRBJ2-1
CASSHVGNEQFF
>TRBV9|TRBJ2-2
CASSVARLNTGELFF
>TRBV3-1/TRBV3-2|TRBJ2-1
CASSQDVSSGRDQFF
>TRBV5-1|TRBJ2-3
CASSPGQHADTQYF
>TRBV10-3|TRBJ1-5
CAISQGGRGALNQPQHF
>TRBV7-6|TRBJ2-1
CASSFFGGSDEQFF
>TRBV2|TRBJ1-1
CASSVVNTEAFF
>TRBV5-1|TRBJ1-5
CASSENRGGQPQHF